This TCR beta chain originates from a study of cytotoxic CD8 clonotypes in ibrutinib-treated CLL. Sequencing sought depths of 1 in 200,000 to 1 in 1 million T cells. Method: immunoSEQ multiplex PCR; TCRdb's copy keeps in-frame clones and lacks some. The sample lists some 200,000 clones; more than 65% were seen once. Study-level points and caveats: At progression, clonality fell back toward baseline after rising at ibrutinib response.

Germline V gene data show CDR1 as MNHEY and CDR2 as SMNVEV (reference sequence). The ends were cut back, 3 bases at V and 5 bases at J, with 10 bases in the middle. The length of the CDR3 is 13 residues. On this clone itself: Antigen specificity is unknown.

This chain connects TRBV27 to TRBJ2-5, with D unresolved. The sample consisted of PBMCs, taken after 12 months of ibrutinib treatment. The TCR originated in a human donor with chronic lymphocytic leukemia. The CDR3 protein is CASSLGYTETQYF. CDR3 nucleotide sequence: TGTGCCAGCAGTTTGGGATACACGGAGACCCAGTACTTC.